These 12 T cell receptor beta chains were all obtained from the same sample, sequenced in a study of PD-1 blockade in classical Hodgkin lymphoma. Time point indicated: newly diagnosed, previously untreated cHL patient sample. CD4+ T cells were purified from thawed PBMCs by magnetic negative selection. Sequenced by immunoSEQ multiplex PCR; TCRdb stores in-frame clones only, minus some. The data show about 20,000 clones, about 91% seen once. Material: CD4+ T cells from blood. These receptors came from a human donor with classical Hodgkin lymphoma.

The chain links TRBV28 to TRBJ2-7; D is perhaps TRBD2 (6 bases). Trimming took off 6 bases at V and 5 bases at J, with 14 bases between the two ends. Germline V gene sequence: CDR1 MDHEN, CDR2 SYDVKM. This CDR3 contains 13 residues. As DNA, the CDR3 is TGTGCCAGCAGGGCCCCAGGGAGGAACGAGCAGTACTTC. This gives the protein CASRAPGRNEQYF.

The chain couples TRBV6-5 to TRBJ1-2; TRBD1 is a possible D gene (6 bases). Germline V lookup: CDR1 MNHEY, CDR2 SVGAGI. V lost 5 bases to trimming and J lost 10 bases, with 14 bases between them. The length of the CDR3 is 12 residues. CDR3 bases: TGTGCCAGCAGTACCCCCACAGGGTCCTACACCTTC. Translated: CASSTPTGSYTF.

The chain combines TRBV5-1 with TRBJ1-1, with D tentatively TRBD1 (6 bases). V lost 0 bases, J lost 4 bases, and 7 bases lay in between. There are 13 residues in the CDR3. Germline values: CDR1 SGHRS, CDR2 YFSETQ. CDR3 amino acids: CASSLDRVTEAFF. The CDR3 coding sequence is TGCGCCAGCAGCTTGGACAGGGTCACTGAAGCTTTCTTT.

CDR3: CASSSYSQGYNSPLHF. Here the CDR3 DNA reads TGTGCCAGCAGCTCCTATTCCCAGGGCTATAATTCACCCCTCCACTTT. The V gene is TRBV7-8, the J gene TRBJ1-6; D is possibly TRBD1 (5 bases). The CDR3 consists of 16 residues. CDR1 and CDR2 (germline): SGHVS, FQNEAQ. Trimming shortened V by 4 bases and J by 3 bases, and 13 bases separated the two germline ends.

V and J are TRBV30 and TRBJ1-5; the D is unclear. V lost 2 bases to trimming and J lost 5 bases, with 7 bases between them. This CDR3 has 12 amino acids. The germline CDR1 and CDR2 sequences are GTSNPN and SVGIG (reference sequence). The CDR3 protein is CAWSRDYQPQHF. DNA of the CDR3: TGTGCCTGGAGTCGAGATTATCAGCCCCAGCATTTT.

The V gene is TRBV7-9, the J gene TRBJ1-2; D is ambiguous. CDR3 length: 15 amino acids. Per germline, CDR1 SEHNR and CDR2 FQNEAQ (reference sequence). V was trimmed by 0 bases and J by 7 bases, leaving 15 bases between them. The CDR3 spells CASSLAVGVMGGYTF. The CDR3 nucleotides are TGTGCCAGCAGCTTAGCTGTGGGAGTAATGGGTGGCTACACCTTC.

The count of this clone is one. The V and J genes are TRBV5-1 and TRBJ2-2; 7 bases fit TRBD2. Looked up from germline, CDR1 is SGHRS and CDR2 is YFSETQ. The CDR3 extends over 16 amino acids. V dropped 1 base and J dropped 5; count of bases not matched to a gene: 8. The CDR3 sequence: CASSLLSGGPTGELFF. The DNA of the CDR3 is TGCGCCAGCAGCTTGCTTTCGGGAGGACCAACCGGGGAGCTGTTTTTT. Variable domain in full (rest from reference TRBV5-1 and TRBJ2-2): KAGVTQTPRYLIKTRGQQVTLSCSPISGHRSVSWYQQTPGQGLQFLFEYFSETQRNKGNFPGRFSGRQFSNSRSEMNVSTLELGDSALYLCASSLLSGGPTGELFFGEGSRLTVL.

This rearrangement joins TRBV27 to TRBJ1-1; no firm D call. Germline CDR1 is MNHEY and CDR2 is SMNVEV (reference sequence). The CDR3 spans 15 residues. The V end was cut by 5 bases, the J end by 6 bases, with 19 bases between. CDR3 amino acids: CASSRFGPSHPEAFF. CDR3 DNA sequence: TGTGCCAGCAGTCGCTTTGGGCCTTCGCACCCTGAAGCTTTCTTT.

This chain uses TRBV27 with TRBJ1-2; possible D gene TRBD1, 5 bases. Trimming left V 6 bases short and J 1 base short, with 18 bases between. CDR3 length: 16 amino acids. The germline V gene has CDR1 MNHEY and CDR2 SMNVEV (reference sequence). The CDR3, as DNA: TGTGCCAGCAGCGGGATGAGGACATCTGATAACTATGGCTACACCTTC. Its translation: CASSGMRTSDNYGYTF.

The chain is built from TRBV7-6 and TRBJ1-2; a possible D gene is TRBD1 (5 bases). The ends were cut back, 5 bases at V and 8 bases at J, with 24 bases in the middle. The V gene's germline CDR1 is SGHVS and CDR2 FNYEAQ. This CDR3 is 16 amino acids long. The CDR3 bases are TGTGCCAGCAGCCCTCGACCTGACGCGGGGGACGGCGGCTACACCTTC. Translated, it gives CASSPRPDAGDGGYTF.

This chain connects TRBV9 to TRBJ2-5; D uncertain. Per the germline V gene, CDR1 is SGDLS and CDR2 is YYNGEE. V was clipped by 1 base and J by 5 bases, with 12 bases between them. CDR3 length equals 14 residues. The CDR3 DNA reads TGTGCCAGCAGCGTATCTCTTGCGGCCGAGACCCAGTACTTC. This encodes CASSVSLAAETQYF.

The chain carries TRBV19 and TRBJ1-3, with 7 positions matching TRBD1. Germline values: CDR1 LNHDA, CDR2 SQIVND (reference sequence). With 5 bases clipped from V and 0 bases from J, the junction kept 7 bases outside the gene matches. The CDR3 sequence is 16 residues long. The CDR3 DNA sequence: TGTGCCAGTAGTCCGACAGGGTTGGGCTCTGGAAACACCATATATTTT. Translated, it gives CASSPTGLGSGNTIYF.